Shown below are 24 T cell receptor beta chains from a single sample sequenced in a study of cytomegalovirus exposure and HLA in healthy donors. Vbeta (60) and Jbeta (13) primers were used in the PCR. Using immunoSEQ multiplex PCR, the repertoire was profiled, and TCRdb retains in-frame clones only, with some absent. This table holds about 190,000 clones, about four fifths found once. Sequenced sample: PBMCs. The receptors originated from a woman aged 45-60 years in good health and CMV-seropositive.

V and J are TRBV19 and TRBJ1-2; the match to TRBD1 covers 11 bases. The V segment lost 6 bases and the J segment 7 bases; nucleotides outside the gene matches: 10. The CDR3 is 15 amino acids. Germline V CDR1 and CDR2: LNHDA, SQIVND (reference sequence). CDR3 loop: CASSPTGTGGRGYTF. As DNA, the CDR3 is TGTGCCAGTAGCCCAACCGGGACAGGGGGACGTGGCTACACCTTC.

The gene calls are TRBV2 and TRBJ2-5, with D possibly being TRBD1 (6 bases). This CDR3 has 16 amino acids. Germline values: CDR1 SNHLY, CDR2 FYNNEI. Trimming removed 0 bases from V and 2 bases from J, with 13 bases in between. The DNA of the CDR3 is TGTGCCAGCAGTGAAGCGCGTACAGGGTGGCAAGAGACCCAGTACTTC. This sequence encodes CASSEARTGWQETQYF.

V and J are TRBV28 and TRBJ2-7, with a tentative D call TRBD2 (7 bases). The CDR3 contains 18 residues. Germline V gene sequence: CDR1 MDHEN, CDR2 SYDVKM. V was pared by 6 bases and J by 0 bases, with 24 bases between. This CDR3 reads CASSFGQPGGGSSYEQYF. Written as DNA, the CDR3 is TGTGCCAGCAGCTTCGGCCAGCCGGGGGGCGGGAGCTCCTACGAGCAGTACTTC.

The chain joins TRBV28 to TRBJ2-4, with 8 nucleotides matching TRBD1. CDR3 size: 15 residues. Germline values: CDR1 MDHEN, CDR2 SYDVKM. The trim removed 5 bases at V and 8 bases at J, leaving 11 bases unmatched. DNA for the CDR3: TGTGCCAGCAGTACTGAACCCGGACAGGGAGACATTCAGTACTTC. Translation gives CASSTEPGQGDIQYF.

This chain links TRBV20-1 with TRBJ2-1, with D possibly TRBD2 on 6 matching bases. The CDR3 loop spans 11 amino acids. Germline V gene data show CDR1 as DFQATT and CDR2 as SNEGSKA (reference sequence). The DNA for the CDR3 is TGCAGCGGAGAGGAGGGGAATGAGCAGTTCTTC. It codes for CSGEEGNEQFF.

This clone appeared a few times. The J gene is TRBJ1-5, the V gene TRBV4-3; no reliable D call. Trimming took off 0 bases at V and 4 bases at J, with 10 bases between the two ends. This CDR3 spans 15 amino acids. Per germline, CDR1 LGHNA and CDR2 YSLEER. CDR3 nucleotide sequence: TGCGCCAGCAGCCAAGAATTCCGGGGAAATCAGCCCCAGCATTTT. It encodes CASSQEFRGNQPQHF.

The chain is built from TRBV5-1 and TRBJ2-5; 10 positions match TRBD2. The ends lost 6 bases at V and 4 bases at J; junction bases unmatched: 12. There are 16 residues in the CDR3. Per the germline V gene, CDR1 is SGHRS and CDR2 is YFSETQ. CDR3: CASTFGGTSARETQYF. DNA of the CDR3: TGCGCCAGCACATTCGGGGGGACTAGCGCGAGAGAGACCCAGTACTTC. Full variable domain (rest looked up from reference TRBV5-1 and TRBJ2-5): KAGVTQTPRYLIKTRGQQVTLSCSPISGHRSVSWYQQTPGQGLQFLFEYFSETQRNKGNFPGRFSGRQFSNSRSEMNVSTLELGDSALYLCASTFGGTSARETQYFGPGTRLLVL.

The chain has TRBV27 and TRBJ1-3, with 7 bases fitting TRBD1. Germline CDR1 and CDR2: MNHEY and SMNVEV (reference sequence). V lost 7 bases, J lost 4 bases, and 10 bases stayed unmatched. CDR3 length equals 15 residues. The CDR3 reads CASKITGDTGNTIYF. For the CDR3, the DNA is TGTGCCAGCAAAATTACAGGGGATACGGGAAACACCATATATTTT.

The chain couples TRBV6-1 to TRBJ1-1; the D is unclear. The V end lost 6 bases, the J end lost 0 bases, and 5 bases lay between the germline ends. Per germline, CDR1 MNHNS and CDR2 SASEGT. The CDR3 spans 12 residues. CDR3 protein: CASRTVNTEAFF. The CDR3, as DNA: TGTGCCAGCAGAACAGTGAACACTGAAGCTTTCTTT.

The V and J genes are TRBV15 and TRBJ2-5; 14 nucleotides agree with TRBD2. V shed 9 bases and J 5 bases; nucleotides not matched to a gene: 5. The CDR3 consists of 14 residues. The germline gives CDR1 LNHNV, CDR2 YYDKDF (reference sequence). The CDR3 loop reads CATRLAGGTETQYF. The CDR3 coding sequence is TGTGCCACAAGACTAGCGGGGGGGACGGAGACCCAGTACTTC. The whole variable domain, remainder taken from reference TRBV15 and TRBJ2-5, is DAMVIQNPRYQVTQFGKPVTLSCSQTLNHNVMYWYQQKSSQAPKLLFHYYDKDFNNEADTPDNFQSRRPNTSFCFLDIRSPGLGDTAMYLCATRLAGGTETQYFGPGTRLLVL.

The chain joins TRBV15 to TRBJ1-6, with unresolved D. Germline V gene data show CDR1 as LNHNV and CDR2 as YYDKDF (reference sequence). There are 15 residues in the CDR3. V lost 0 bases to trimming and J lost 10 bases, with 13 bases between them. The CDR3 here is CATSRDEGFQSPLHF. CDR3 DNA: TGTGCCACCAGCAGAGATGAGGGTTTTCAATCACCCCTCCACTTT.

The chain employs TRBV7-2 and TRBJ2-3; D may be TRBD2 (7 bases). The CDR3 runs to 14 residues. The V end was cut by 5 bases, the J end by 4 bases, with 13 bases between. The V gene's germline CDR1 is SGHTA and CDR2 FQGNSA. Here the CDR3 reads CASSPAGAADTQYF. The CDR3 DNA reads as TGTGCCAGCAGCCCGGCGGGGGCCGCAGATACGCAGTATTTT.

V is TRBV7-6 and J is TRBJ2-5; TRBD1 might be the D (6 bases). The CDR3 length is 14 residues. Germline assignment: CDR1 SGHVS and CDR2 FNYEAQ. With 5 bases removed from V and 4 bases from J, the gap between germline ends came to 14 bases. The CDR3 loop reads CASSTRQDSETQYF. As DNA, the CDR3 is TGTGCCAGCAGCACTAGACAGGACTCAGAGACCCAGTACTTC.

This chain joins TRBV2 and TRBJ1-2; 12 nucleotides align to TRBD1. The CDR3 is 15 residues long. V shed 6 bases and J 4 bases; nucleotides not matched to a gene: 6. Looked up from germline, CDR1 is SNHLY and CDR2 is FYNNEI. CDR3 bases: TGTGCCAGCAGGGGGGACAGGGGGCCGGGCTATGGCTACACCTTC. Translation: CASRGDRGPGYGYTF.

V is TRBV6-6 and J is TRBJ1-3; no clear D gene. The V end lost 2 bases, the J end lost 4 bases, and 9 bases lay between the germline ends. CDR1 is MNHNY, CDR2 SVGAGI, per germline (reference sequence). The CDR3 covers 14 residues. The CDR3 sequence is CASSYRDTGNTIYF. The CDR3 DNA follows: TGTGCCAGCAGTTACCGCGACACGGGAAACACCATATATTTT.

V gene TRBV5-6 combines with J gene TRBJ2-1; TRBD2 matches at 11 bases. The CDR3 has 17 amino acids. Germline CDR1 SGHDT, CDR2 YYEEEE. The J segment lost 7 bases and the V segment lost 1 base, leaving 10 bases of the junction unmatched. CDR3 amino acids: CASSLRGSGGAGNEQFF. The CDR3 coding sequence is TGTGCCAGCAGCTTGAGGGGTAGCGGGGGGGCGGGTAATGAGCAGTTCTTC.

The V call is TRBV2, the J call TRBJ1-5; D is ambiguous. Trimming removed 4 bases from V and 3 bases from J, with 7 bases in between. The CDR3 contains 13 residues. CDR1 is SNHLY and CDR2 is FYNNEI in the germline V gene. For the CDR3, the DNA is TGTGCCAGCAGTGTTACTCTCAATCAGCCCCAGCATTTT. This codes for CASSVTLNQPQHF.

The gene calls are TRBV5-1 and TRBJ2-1; 10 bases line up with TRBD1. CDR3 length: 21 amino acids. V lost 1 base, J lost 3 bases, and 19 bases stayed unmatched. The germline V gene has CDR1 SGHRS and CDR2 YFSETQ. CDR3 in DNA: TGCGCCAGCAGCTTGCGGGTCCGACAGGGGGCGAGATTACGGGTCTACAATGAGCAGTTCTTC. This sequence encodes CASSLRVRQGARLRVYNEQFF. Supplemented by reference TRBV5-1 and TRBJ2-1, the full variable domain reads KAGVTQTPRYLIKTRGQQVTLSCSPISGHRSVSWYQQTPGQGLQFLFEYFSETQRNKGNFPGRFSGRQFSNSRSEMNVSTLELGDSALYLCASSLRVRQGARLRVYNEQFFGPGTRLTVL.

This clone was picked up a small number of times. V gene TRBV4-3 combines with J gene TRBJ2-5, with D maybe TRBD2 (7 bases). CDR3 length equals 16 residues. Trimming shortened V by 3 bases and J by 5 bases, and 19 bases separated the two germline ends. The germline gives CDR1 LGHNA, CDR2 YSLEER. The CDR3 region has the DNA TGCGCCAGCAGCCAGGGTCCCGGGGGGCTTCCCGAGACCCAGTACTTC. This translates into CASSQGPGGLPETQYF.

This clone was counted a few times. CDR3 sequence reads: CASKGTSTGELFF. CDR3 nucleotides: TGTGCCAGTAAGGGGACTAGCACCGGGGAGCTGTTTTTT. This chain uses TRBV19 with TRBJ2-2, with 8 bases lining up with TRBD2. The CDR3 is made up of 13 amino acids. Germline V lookup: CDR1 LNHDA, CDR2 SQIVND (reference sequence). V shed 7 bases, J shed 4 bases, and the junction held 2 bases outside the gene matches. Full variable domain (missing parts from reference TRBV19 and TRBJ2-2): DGGITQSPKYLFRKEGQNVTLSCEQNLNHDAMYWYRQDPGQGLRLIYYSQIVNDFQKGDIAEGYSVSREKKESFPLTVTSAQKNPTAFYLCASKGTSTGELFFGEGSRLTVL.

The chain recombines TRBV29-1 with TRBJ2-1; TRBD2 is a possible D gene (6 bases). The length of the CDR3 is 16 residues. The germline V gene encodes CDR1 SQVTM and CDR2 ANQGSEA. Trimming cost V 2 bases and J 5 bases, with 19 bases left between them. CDR3 nucleotide sequence: TGCAGCGTTGAATATCTACCGGGACTGGGGGACAATGAGCAGTTCTTC. Residues: CSVEYLPGLGDNEQFF.

This chain connects TRBV7-2 to TRBJ2-1; 8 positions agree with TRBD2. Germline assignment: CDR1 SGHTA and CDR2 FQGNSA. The CDR3 spans 18 residues. Trimming removed 0 bases from V and 4 bases from J; junction bases left unmatched: 11. CDR3 protein: CASSLAPRTSGLYNEQFF. CDR3 coding DNA: TGTGCCAGCAGCTTAGCTCCCCGAACTAGCGGACTATACAATGAGCAGTTCTTC.

The chain's CDR3 is CASSGGGLGGTEAFF. In DNA, the CDR3 is TGTGCCAGCAGTGGGGGTGGGTTAGGGGGCACTGAAGCTTTCTTT. The chain uses TRBV6-1 and TRBJ1-1, with a possible D match to TRBD1 (6 bases). V lost 4 bases, J lost 4 bases, and 16 bases lay in between. CDR1 is MNHNS and CDR2 is SASEGT in the germline V gene. The CDR3 is made up of 15 amino acids.

The gene calls are TRBV5-1 and TRBJ2-1, with 8 bases aligning to TRBD1. Trimming cost V 0 bases and J 2 bases; bases outside gene matches: 7. CDR1 and CDR2 (germline): SGHRS, YFSETQ. The CDR3 covers 17 residues. The CDR3 loop reads CASSLEGWTGPYNEQFF. The CDR3 DNA reads TGCGCCAGCAGCTTGGAAGGATGGACAGGGCCCTACAATGAGCAGTTCTTC. Full variable domain (missing parts from reference TRBV5-1 and TRBJ2-1): KAGVTQTPRYLIKTRGQQVTLSCSPISGHRSVSWYQQTPGQGLQFLFEYFSETQRNKGNFPGRFSGRQFSNSRSEMNVSTLELGDSALYLCASSLEGWTGPYNEQFFGPGTRLTVL.